The 26 T cell receptor beta chains presented below share a single source sample, sequenced in a study of CD8+ T cells in alopecia areata. RNA, once extracted, was reverse transcribed into cDNA for use as the sequencing template. Method: immunoSEQ multiplex PCR; TCRdb's copy keeps in-frame clones and lacks some. The sample contains around 60,000 clones, roughly 47% of which appear only once. Material for sequencing was NKG2D-low CD8+ T cells sorted from blood. Receptor source: a human donor with alopecia areata.

This chain uses TRBV5-1 with TRBJ2-2; D not certain. Trimming took off 4 bases at V and 2 bases at J, with 18 bases between the two ends. The CDR3 runs to 17 residues. From germline, CDR1 is SGHRS and CDR2 YFSETQ. The CDR3 spells CASSRPSGRPNTGELFF. As DNA, the CDR3 is TGCGCCAGCAGCCGTCCGTCCGGCCGACCTAACACCGGGGAGCTGTTTTTT. Full variable domain (missing parts from reference TRBV5-1 and TRBJ2-2): KAGVTQTPRYLIKTRGQQVTLSCSPISGHRSVSWYQQTPGQGLQFLFEYFSETQRNKGNFPGRFSGRQFSNSRSEMNVSTLELGDSALYLCASSRPSGRPNTGELFFGEGSRLTVL.

A few counts support this clone. The chain has TRBV10-3 and TRBJ2-1, with 12 bases identical to TRBD2. The CDR3 has 16 residues. CDR1 ENHRY and CDR2 SYGVKD come from the germline V gene. Losses at the gene ends were 9 bases for V and 1 base for J; bases not matched to a gene: 7. This CDR3 reads CAISSGRVGSYNEQFF. The CDR3 nucleotides are TGTGCCATTTCTAGCGGGAGGGTAGGGTCCTACAATGAGCAGTTCTTC.

This rearrangement joins TRBV29-1 to TRBJ1-1; D is ambiguous. The CDR3 consists of 12 residues. Germline V gene lookup returns CDR1 SQVTM and CDR2 ANQGSEA. Trimming removed 6 bases at V and 10 bases at J, with 18 bases between. CDR3: CSVPGSGFGAFF. DNA of the CDR3: TGCAGCGTGCCGGGATCGGGGTTTGGAGCTTTCTTT.

The J gene is TRBJ2-7, the V gene TRBV27; a weak D match, TRBD2 (5 bases). In germline, CDR1 is MNHEY, CDR2 SMNVEV (reference sequence). Trimming took off 2 bases at V and 3 bases at J, with 11 bases between the two ends. This CDR3 has 14 residues. As DNA, the CDR3 is TGTGCCAGCAGTTTAAGTCTAGCAGGCTACGAGCAGTACTTC. Its protein is CASSLSLAGYEQYF.

Only a few counts were recorded for this clone. The CDR3 here is CAISDEAKNIQYF. In DNA, the CDR3 is TGTGCCATCAGTGATGAAGCCAAAAACATTCAGTACTTC. The chain carries TRBV10-3 and TRBJ2-4; D is undetermined. The CDR3 is made up of 13 amino acids. V shed 3 bases and J shed 0 bases, with 3 bases lying between them. Per germline, CDR1 ENHRY and CDR2 SYGVKD.

The chain couples TRBV5-4 to TRBJ1-2; perhaps TRBD1 as D (5 bases). Trimming stripped 4 bases from V and 4 bases from J, with 14 bases between. Germline-derived CDR1 and CDR2 are SGHNT and YYREEE (reference sequence). The CDR3 spans 14 residues. CDR3 DNA: TGTGCCAGCAGCATAGCAGGGAGCTGCTATGGCTACACCTTC. Amino acid sequence: CASSIAGSCYGYTF. The whole variable domain, filled in from reference TRBV5-4 and TRBJ1-2, reads ETGVTQSPTHLIKTRGQQVTLRCSSQSGHNTVSWYQQALGQGPQFIFQYYREEENGRGNFPPRFSGLQFPNYSSELNVNALELDDSALYLCASSIAGSCYGYTFGSGTRLTVV.

This chain connects TRBV7-2 to TRBJ2-3; tentative D call: TRBD1 (5 bases). Per germline, CDR1 SGHTA and CDR2 FQGNSA. There are 14 residues in the CDR3. Trimming cost V 4 bases and J 6 bases, with 14 bases left between them. CDR3 in amino acids: CASSSPRATDTQYF. DNA for the CDR3: TGTGCCAGCAGCTCCCCCAGGGCCACGGATACGCAGTATTTT.

This clone occurred a few times. The chain couples TRBV28 to TRBJ2-1; 11 nucleotides line up with TRBD1. This CDR3 spans 13 amino acids. The germline gives CDR1 MDHEN, CDR2 SYDVKM. J gave up 9 bases and V 3 bases, and 1 base lay outside the gene matches. DNA for the CDR3: TGTGCCAGCAGTTTCGGGACAGGGGGTGAGCAGTTCTTC. It translates to CASSFGTGGEQFF.

The genes are TRBV7-9 and TRBJ1-4, with D hard to call. Germline CDR1 and CDR2: SEHNR and FQNEAQ (reference sequence). The V gene lost 5 bases and the J gene lost 7 bases, with 14 bases spanning the gap. The CDR3 spans 14 residues. The CDR3 nucleotides are TGTGCCAGCAGCAGAGTTGGTGGCGGTGAAAAACTGTTTTTT. Its translation: CASSRVGGGEKLFF.

This clone was seen more than once but under ten times. The J gene is TRBJ2-7, the V gene TRBV29-1; no definite D call. The CDR3 consists of 12 residues. Germline V gene data show CDR1 as SQVTM and CDR2 as ANQGSEA. Deletions cut 5 bases from V and 1 base from J, with 9 bases between. The CDR3 DNA is TGCAGCGTTTTTTCCGCTTCCTACGAGCAGTACTTC. Its translation is CSVFSASYEQYF.

In its sample, this clone was seen a few times. The chain is built from TRBV27 and TRBJ2-7; no clear D. In germline, CDR1 is MNHEY, CDR2 SMNVEV (reference sequence). CDR3 length equals 14 residues. The ends were cut back, 5 bases at V and 0 bases at J, with 11 bases in the middle. The DNA of the CDR3 is TGTGCCAGCAGTGGGTACCTAAGCTCCTACGAGCAGTACTTC. The encoded protein is CASSGYLSSYEQYF.

The chain is built from TRBV5-4 and TRBJ2-7; TRBD1 is a possible D gene (6 bases). Trimming removed 4 bases from V and 4 bases from J, with 24 bases in between. Per germline, CDR1 SGHNT and CDR2 YYREEE (reference sequence). The CDR3 spans 17 residues. CDR3 protein: CASSPYPTGKPPYEQYF. For the CDR3, the DNA is TGTGCCAGCAGCCCCTACCCCACAGGGAAGCCCCCATACGAGCAGTACTTC. Full variable domain (rest looked up from reference TRBV5-4 and TRBJ2-7): ETGVTQSPTHLIKTRGQQVTLRCSSQSGHNTVSWYQQALGQGPQFIFQYYREEENGRGNFPPRFSGLQFPNYSSELNVNALELDDSALYLCASSPYPTGKPPYEQYFGPGTRLTVT.

This chain connects TRBV14 to TRBJ2-6; D unresolved. V gave up 4 bases and J gave up 4 bases, with 14 bases separating them. Germline values: CDR1 SGHDN, CDR2 FVKESK. The CDR3 consists of 16 residues. CDR3 sequence (DNA): TGTGCCAGCAGCCCCTACTTAGGGTCGGGGGCCAACGTCCTGACTTTC. Amino acids: CASSPYLGSGANVLTF.

This clone has a handful of counts. V is TRBV7-9 and J is TRBJ2-5; 8 bases align to TRBD1. Per the germline V gene, CDR1 is SEHNR and CDR2 is FQNEAQ (reference sequence). This CDR3 spans 17 amino acids. With V trimmed by 5 bases and J by 1 base, 12 bases remained unmatched. CDR3 region: CASSRSDRGFSQETQYF. CDR3 coding DNA: TGTGCCAGCAGCAGAAGCGACAGGGGTTTTTCCCAAGAGACCCAGTACTTC.

This sequence joins TRBV19 and TRBJ2-1; no clear D. V dropped 9 bases and J dropped 3 bases, with 6 bases sitting between them. CDR1 LNHDA and CDR2 SQIVND come from the germline V gene (reference sequence). The CDR3 extends over 11 amino acids. CDR3 loop: CASGYYNEQFF. DNA for the CDR3: TGTGCCAGCGGCTACTACAATGAGCAGTTCTTC.

The chain has TRBV14 and TRBJ2-2; D unclear. V was shortened by 3 bases and J by 0 bases, with 11 bases between the two germline ends. From germline, CDR1 is SGHDN and CDR2 FVKESK. There are 16 residues in the CDR3. The DNA of the CDR3 is TGTGCCAGCAGCCAGCGACGGATTTCGAACACCGGGGAGCTGTTTTTT. It encodes CASSQRRISNTGELFF.

This chain uses TRBV27 with TRBJ2-7, with D possibly called TRBD1 or TRBD2 (5 bases each). The CDR3 has 14 residues. The germline V gene has CDR1 MNHEY and CDR2 SMNVEV (reference sequence). V lost 6 bases and J 0 bases, leaving 12 bases between the germline ends. The CDR3 DNA sequence: TGTGCCAGCAGGGGGACGGAGAGCTCCTACGAGCAGTACTTC. Residues: CASRGTESSYEQYF.

This clone was counted only a few times. The CDR3 is CASTPTGPPGANVLTF. CDR3 nucleotides: TGTGCCAGCACGCCGACAGGGCCCCCTGGGGCCAACGTCCTGACTTTC. V gene TRBV27 combines with J gene TRBJ2-6; TRBD1 matches 7 bases. This CDR3 has 16 amino acids. J gave up 2 bases and V 7 bases, and 8 bases lay outside the gene matches. Looked up from germline, CDR1 is MNHEY and CDR2 is SMNVEV (reference sequence).

This clone has only one observation. The chain couples TRBV27 to TRBJ1-5; D gene uncertain. The CDR3 contains 13 residues. The germline CDR1 and CDR2 sequences are MNHEY and SMNVEV (reference sequence). The V and J ends lost 3 bases and 5 bases respectively, with 8 bases between them. The CDR3 region has the DNA TGTGCCAGCAGTTTTTGGGCTGATCAGCCCCAGCATTTT. It is translated as CASSFWADQPQHF.

The V call is TRBV29-1, the J call TRBJ1-1; 12 nucleotides agree with TRBD1. The CDR3 spans 13 residues. From germline, CDR1 is SQVTM and CDR2 ANQGSEA. After removal of 6 bases from V and 4 bases from J, the junction contained 3 bases not matched to a gene. The CDR3 DNA sequence: TGCAGCGTGGGACAGGGGGCGACCACTGAAGCTTTCTTT. It yields the protein CSVGQGATTEAFF.

The V gene is TRBV6-5, the J gene TRBJ2-7; 12 bases fit TRBD2. This CDR3 region has 14 residues. J gave up 5 bases and V 6 bases, and 5 bases lay outside the gene matches. Germline values: CDR1 MNHEY, CDR2 SVGAGI. Here the CDR3 reads CASRATSGGNEQYF. CDR3 DNA: TGTGCCAGCAGAGCTACTAGCGGGGGGAACGAGCAGTACTTC.

The rearrangement joins TRBV7-9 to TRBJ1-1, with 7 bases fitting TRBD1. In germline, CDR1 is SEHNR, CDR2 FQNEAQ (reference sequence). The CDR3 has 15 residues. Losses at the gene ends were 5 bases for V and 1 base for J; bases not matched to a gene: 7. CDR3 sequence reads: CASSQPGQRNTEAFF. CDR3 DNA sequence: TGTGCCAGCAGCCAGCCGGGACAGAGGAACACTGAAGCTTTCTTT.

This clone was found a few times. The chain couples TRBV7-2 to TRBJ2-7; D not certain. The germline V gene has CDR1 SGHTA and CDR2 FQGNSA. The CDR3 has 14 residues. V was clipped by 3 bases and J by 1 base, with 10 bases between them. The CDR3 DNA is TGTGCCAGCAGCTTTGGTTCCGGATCCTACGAGCAGTACTTC. Protein sequence: CASSFGSGSYEQYF.

This chain connects TRBV29-1 to TRBJ2-7; D gene unclear. The CDR3 runs to 17 residues. The germline V gene has CDR1 SQVTM and CDR2 ANQGSEA. V gave up 0 bases and J gave up 2 bases, with 20 bases separating them. DNA for the CDR3: TGCAGCGTTGAAGAGCTGCTCCGTGTGGGATGCACCTACGAGCAGTACTTC. It encodes CSVEELLRVGCTYEQYF.

This clone was counted only a few times. The chain couples TRBV7-9 to TRBJ1-2; D is possibly TRBD1 (5 bases). This CDR3 has 16 amino acids. The V end lost 5 bases, the J end lost 2 bases, and 18 bases lay between the germline ends. Germline V CDR1 and CDR2: SEHNR, FQNEAQ (reference sequence). The CDR3 spells CASSASYRSPNYGYTF. The CDR3 nucleotides are TGTGCCAGCAGCGCGAGCTACAGGTCCCCAAACTATGGCTACACCTTC.

This clone was recorded a few times. J is TRBJ2-7 and V is TRBV19; possible D gene TRBD2, 5 bases. This CDR3 spans 14 amino acids. Trimming took off 2 bases at V and 3 bases at J, with 11 bases between the two ends. The V gene's germline CDR1 is LNHDA and CDR2 SQIVND (reference sequence). The CDR3 DNA is TGTGCCAGTAGTATAACAGACGGGAACTACGAGCAGTACTTC. Translating it yields CASSITDGNYEQYF. Drawing the rest from reference TRBV19 and TRBJ2-7, the complete variable domain is DGGITQSPKYLFRKEGQNVTLSCEQNLNHDAMYWYRQDPGQGLRLIYYSQIVNDFQKGDIAEGYSVSREKKESFPLTVTSAQKNPTAFYLCASSITDGNYEQYFGPGTRLTVT.